These 29 T cell receptor beta chains were all obtained from the same sample, sequenced in a study of blood T cell repertoires in COVID-19. Profiled with immunoSEQ multiplex PCR; TCRdb holds only in-frame clones, not every one. This sample has about 80,000 clones; around four fifths occur once, and the top ten carry about 9%. The specimen was peripheral blood. Receptors originate from a human donor in a cohort sampled during active COVID-19.

This clone is medium-sized by share. The V gene is TRBV10-3, the J gene TRBJ1-2, with 9 positions matching TRBD1. The CDR3 spans 13 residues. Germline V gene sequence: CDR1 ENHRY, CDR2 SYGVKD. J gave up 4 bases and V 10 bases, and 7 bases lay outside the gene matches. This CDR3 reads CATWGTGIYGYTF. CDR3 nucleotide sequence: TGTGCCACTTGGGGGACAGGGATCTATGGCTACACCTTC.

This clone was detected many times. The chain links TRBV3-1 (or the pseudogene TRBV3-2) to TRBJ2-5; 8 bases map to TRBD2. The J segment lost 4 bases and the V segment lost 4 bases, leaving 8 bases of the junction unmatched. In germline, CDR1 is LGHDT, CDR2 YNNKEL (reference sequence). CDR3 length: 15 amino acids. CDR3 in amino acids: CASSPGGAQRETQYF. CDR3 coding DNA: TGTGCCAGCAGCCCCGGGGGGGCGCAGCGAGAGACCCAGTACTTC.

CDR3 sequence: CASSLLGQTYGYTF. In DNA, the CDR3 is TGTGCCAGCAGTTTATTAGGACAGACCTATGGCTACACCTTC. The chain couples TRBV28 to TRBJ1-2; possibly TRBD1 for D (6 bases). CDR3 length: 14 residues. Germline V gives CDR1 MDHEN, CDR2 SYDVKM. V was shortened by 1 base and J by 4 bases, with 10 bases between the two germline ends.

This clone occurred once. The chain uses TRBV10-3 and TRBJ2-2; 7 positions match TRBD1. CDR1 and CDR2 from the germline V gene are ENHRY and SYGVKD. The CDR3 extends over 14 amino acids. V shed 3 bases and J 3 bases; nucleotides not matched to a gene: 1. This CDR3 is CAISDTGDTGELFF. CDR3 nucleotide sequence: TGTGCCATCAGTGATACAGGGGACACCGGGGAGCTGTTTTTT.

The rearrangement uses TRBV5-1 and TRBJ1-5; D gene ambiguous. Germline lookup yields CDR1 SGHRS and CDR2 YFSETQ. V lost 0 bases, J lost 7 bases, and 5 bases lay in between. The CDR3 loop spans 12 amino acids. CDR3 nucleotides: TGCGCCAGCAGCTTGGCCGGGCAGCCCCAGCATTTT. Protein: CASSLAGQPQHF.

The CDR3 DNA sequence: TGTGCCAGCAGTAATCCGGGACTAGGATACAATGAGCAGTTCTTC. This encodes CASSNPGLGYNEQFF. The chain joins TRBV28 to TRBJ2-1; 8 positions agree with TRBD2. The CDR3 runs to 15 residues. Germline CDR1 and CDR2: MDHEN and SYDVKM. V lost 5 bases and J lost 4; bases outside the gene matches: 7.

This clone was detected only once. This rearrangement joins TRBV28 to TRBJ2-1, with 7 bases matching TRBD1. Germline V gives CDR1 MDHEN, CDR2 SYDVKM. This CDR3 has 14 amino acids. With 4 bases clipped from V and 7 bases from J, the junction kept 7 bases outside the gene matches. The CDR3 sequence is CASSSGGRMNEQFF. The CDR3 nucleotides are TGTGCCAGCAGTTCAGGGGGTAGAATGAATGAGCAGTTCTTC.

This clone was seen once. The V gene is TRBV2, the J gene TRBJ1-1, with TRBD1 matching over 7 bases. Germline assignment: CDR1 SNHLY and CDR2 FYNNEI. Unmatched junction bases numbered 8, after V lost 6 bases and J lost 1 base. The CDR3 consists of 15 residues. The CDR3 protein is CASRIGQARNTEAFF. For the CDR3, the DNA is TGTGCCAGCAGAATTGGACAGGCCAGGAACACTGAAGCTTTCTTT. The entire variable domain, with the rest obtained from reference TRBV2 and TRBJ1-1, is as follows: EPEVTQTPSHQVTQMGQEVILRCVPISNHLYFYWYRQILGQKVEFLVSFYNNEISEKSEIFDDQFSVERPDGSNFTLKIRSTKLEDSAMYFCASRIGQARNTEAFFGQGTRLTVV.

This rearrangement joins TRBV29-1 to TRBJ2-1, with TRBD2 matching over 8 bases. The junction had 7 bases not matched to a gene; V was cut back by 8 bases and J by 1 base. Germline V gene sequence: CDR1 SQVTM, CDR2 ANQGSEA. The CDR3 runs 14 residues. CDR3 nucleotide sequence: TGCAGCTCCTGGGCGGGGGGATCCTACAATGAGCAGTTCTTC. It is translated as CSSWAGGSYNEQFF.

J is TRBJ1-6 and V is TRBV6-6, with 7 bases identical to TRBD1. CDR1 MNHNY and CDR2 SVGAGI come from the germline V gene (reference sequence). After removal of 5 bases from V and 8 bases from J, the junction contained 15 bases not matched to a gene. There are 17 residues in the CDR3. CDR3 in DNA: TGTGCCAGCAGTCCCCTACCAGGAGTCAGGGGGGATTCACCCCTCCACTTT. This encodes CASSPLPGVRGDSPLHF.

The rearrangement links TRBV28 to TRBJ1-2, with a possible D match to TRBD1 (6 bases). V was clipped by 10 bases and J by 0 bases, with 15 bases between them. This CDR3 is 14 amino acids long. CDR1 is MDHEN and CDR2 is SYDVKM in the germline V gene. The CDR3 loop reads CATPTGPTNYGYTF. DNA of the CDR3: TGTGCCACCCCTACAGGGCCCACTAACTATGGCTACACCTTC.

This chain joins TRBV7-9 and TRBJ2-3; 12 bases are shared with TRBD2. Germline trimming cut 5 bases from V and 5 bases from J; bases unmatched to any gene: 2. The CDR3 covers 14 residues. Germline CDR1 and CDR2: SEHNR and FQNEAQ (reference sequence). Here the CDR3 reads CASSRTSGKDTQYF. The CDR3 DNA follows: TGTGCCAGCAGCCGGACTAGCGGGAAAGATACGCAGTATTTT. The full variable domain, in which reference TRBV7-9 and TRBJ2-3 provide the parts outside the CDR3, is DTGVSQNPRHKITKRGQNVTFRCDPISEHNRLYWYRQTLGQGPEFLTYFQNEAQLEKSRLLSDRFSAERPKGSFSTLEIQRTEQGDSAMYLCASSRTSGKDTQYFGPGTRLTVL.

The CDR3 DNA reads as TGTGCCAGCAGCGTAGAAGGAGGAGCTAACTATGGCTACACCTTC. This codes for CASSVEGGANYGYTF. The rearrangement uses TRBV9 and TRBJ1-2; D remains ambiguous. Germline loops: CDR1 SGDLS, CDR2 YYNGEE. V lost 0 bases and J lost 0, with 9 bases in between. The CDR3 sequence is 15 residues long. Full variable domain (outside the CDR3, taken from reference TRBV9 and TRBJ1-2): DSGVTQTPKHLITATGQRVTLRCSPRSGDLSVYWYQQSLDQGLQFLIQYYNGEERAKGNILERFSAQQFPDLHSELNLSSLELGDSALYFCASSVEGGANYGYTFGSGTRLTVV.

This chain joins TRBV5-6 and TRBJ1-3; no definite D call. With 2 bases removed from V and 10 bases from J, the gap between germline ends came to 16 bases. From germline, CDR1 is SGHDT and CDR2 YYEEEE. The CDR3 is 14 amino acids. The CDR3 DNA follows: TGTGCCAGCAGCTTTGGAGGATCTTACTGGACCATATATTTT. Its protein product is CASSFGGSYWTIYF.

CDR3 in DNA: TGTGCCAGCAAGGGACAGGGGAGGACTGGGGCCAACGTCCTGACTTTC. Translated, it gives CASKGQGRTGANVLTF. The chain uses TRBV19 and TRBJ2-6, with TRBD1 matching over 10 bases. The V and J ends lost 9 bases and 2 bases, in that order; junction bases with no gene match: 7. The CDR3 contains 16 residues. Germline values: CDR1 LNHDA, CDR2 SQIVND (reference sequence).

V and J are TRBV2 and TRBJ2-3; D call uncertain. Germline V CDR1 and CDR2: SNHLY, FYNNEI. The CDR3 totals 14 residues. V was pared by 7 bases and J by 1 base, with 12 bases between. The CDR3 nucleotides read TGTGCCAGCAAGAGACTGGGTGGCACAGATACGCAGTATTTT. It specifies CASKRLGGTDTQYF. The whole variable domain, remainder taken from reference TRBV2 and TRBJ2-3, is EPEVTQTPSHQVTQMGQEVILRCVPISNHLYFYWYRQILGQKVEFLVSFYNNEISEKSEIFDDQFSVERPDGSNFTLKIRSTKLEDSAMYFCASKRLGGTDTQYFGPGTRLTVL.

The chain employs TRBV5-6 and TRBJ2-3; TRBD2 matches at 13 bases. Per the germline V gene, CDR1 is SGHDT and CDR2 is YYEEEE. The CDR3 covers 18 residues. The ends lost 4 bases at V and 6 bases at J; junction bases unmatched: 14. The CDR3 loop reads CASSLPTLAGGPADTQYF. In nucleotides, the CDR3 is TGTGCCAGCAGCCTGCCTACACTAGCGGGAGGGCCCGCGGATACGCAGTATTTT. The full variable domain, its missing parts supplied by reference TRBV5-6 and TRBJ2-3, is DAGVTQSPTHLIKTRGQQVTLRCSPKSGHDTVSWYQQALGQGPQFIFQYYEEEERQRGNFPDRFSGHQFPNYSSELNVNALLLGDSALYLCASSLPTLAGGPADTQYFGPGTRLTVL.

A few counts support this clone. The chain uses TRBV11-3 and TRBJ2-7, with D unclear. CDR3 length equals 14 residues. V was cut by 4 bases and J by 4 bases, with 14 bases left in between. CDR1 is SGHNT, CDR2 YENEEA, per germline. CDR3 nucleotide sequence: TGTGCCAGCAGCTCCAGAAAACCCCCTTACGAGCAGTACTTC. This encodes CASSSRKPPYEQYF.

The chain has TRBV5-4 and TRBJ1-1; no clear D gene. The CDR3 length is 15 residues. The ends were cut back, 2 bases at V and 5 bases at J, with 16 bases in the middle. Germline assignment: CDR1 SGHNT and CDR2 YYREEE (reference sequence). The CDR3 region is CASSFRSAEVTEAFF. CDR3 nucleotides: TGTGCCAGCAGCTTTCGGAGTGCGGAAGTTACTGAAGCTTTCTTT.

V is TRBV13 and J is TRBJ2-7, with a possible D match to TRBD1 (5 bases). The CDR3 extends over 15 amino acids. Germline V CDR1 and CDR2: PRHDT, FYEKMQ (reference sequence). V dropped 1 base and J dropped 3 bases, with 13 bases sitting between them. DNA for the CDR3: TGTGCCAGCAGCTTAGTGGGGCAGAGCTTCTACGAGCAGTACTTC. This gives the protein CASSLVGQSFYEQYF.

This clone was found a few times. This chain connects TRBV15 to TRBJ2-1; TRBD2 aligns across 8 bases. V lost 1 base to trimming and J lost 8 bases; unmatched junction nucleotides: 10. Germline V CDR1 and CDR2: LNHNV, YYDKDF (reference sequence). The CDR3 sequence is 16 residues long. CDR3 nucleotide sequence: TGTGCCACCAGCAGAGGGGCAGCGGGAGCGATCGATGAGCAGTTCTTC. This translates into CATSRGAAGAIDEQFF.

For the CDR3, the DNA is TGCGCCAGCAGCTTCATTACAGGGGAGTCACCCCTCCACTTT. Its protein is CASSFITGESPLHF. V usage is TRBV5-1 and J usage is TRBJ1-6, with TRBD1 identical over 7 bases. The germline V gene encodes CDR1 SGHRS and CDR2 YFSETQ. This CDR3 contains 14 residues. Trimming removed 2 bases from V and 10 bases from J; junction bases left unmatched: 6. The complete variable domain, with remaining parts taken from reference TRBV5-1 and TRBJ1-6, reads KAGVTQTPRYLIKTRGQQVTLSCSPISGHRSVSWYQQTPGQGLQFLFEYFSETQRNKGNFPGRFSGRQFSNSRSEMNVSTLELGDSALYLCASSFITGESPLHFGNGTRLTVT.

The chain has TRBV5-6 and TRBJ2-1; 9 bases are a match to TRBD1. This CDR3 is 16 amino acids long. V shed 1 base and J 8 bases; nucleotides not matched to a gene: 10. Germline V gives CDR1 SGHDT, CDR2 YYEEEE. The CDR3 sequence is CASSLYGDRVVDEQFF. The CDR3 nucleotides read TGTGCCAGCAGCTTGTATGGGGACAGGGTAGTGGATGAGCAGTTCTTC.

V is TRBV21-1 and J is TRBJ2-7; the table gives TRBD2 as D, unverified against the DNA. TRBV21-1 is a listed pseudogene. This CDR3 is built from 12 residues. The CDR3 loop is CASSRTSVEQYF. The DNA for the CDR3 is TGTGCCAGCAGCAGGACTAGCGTCGAGCAGTACTTC.

The chain recombines TRBV19 with TRBJ1-3; D might be TRBD1 (6 bases). The CDR3 sequence is 15 residues long. Trimming shortened V by 3 bases and J by 4 bases, and 13 bases separated the two germline ends. The germline V gene has CDR1 LNHDA and CDR2 SQIVND (reference sequence). As DNA, the CDR3 is TGTGCCAGTAGTATCATCGGGGGGCAAGGAAACACCATATATTTT. As protein: CASSIIGGQGNTIYF.

The genes are TRBV27 and TRBJ2-7; 9 bases line up with TRBD1. Trimming took 6 bases from V and 3 from J; bases not matched to a gene: 9. This CDR3 has 15 residues. Germline V gene lookup returns CDR1 MNHEY and CDR2 SMNVEV (reference sequence). Written as DNA, the CDR3 is TGTGCCAGCAGCAACAGGGGGCGTCTGAACTACGAGCAGTACTTC. Protein product: CASSNRGRLNYEQYF.

The J gene is TRBJ1-1, the V gene TRBV6-1; the D is unclear. Trimming removed 3 bases from V and 0 bases from J, with 5 bases in between. This CDR3 comprises 13 residues. Germline V gene lookup returns CDR1 MNHNS and CDR2 SASEGT. The CDR3 loop is CASSEGLNTEAFF. DNA for the CDR3: TGTGCCAGCAGTGAGGGCTTGAACACTGAAGCTTTCTTT.

The chain couples TRBV28 to TRBJ1-5; 8 nucleotides align to TRBD1. Per germline, CDR1 MDHEN and CDR2 SYDVKM. The CDR3 sequence is 17 residues long. The V and J ends lost 8 bases and 9 bases, in that order; junction bases with no gene match: 21. The chain's CDR3 is CASGSQQGVSMGGPQHF. The CDR3 DNA follows: TGTGCCAGCGGGTCCCAACAGGGGGTCTCTATGGGGGGGCCCCAGCATTTT.

The rearrangement links TRBV19 to TRBJ2-2; 10 positions match TRBD2. The CDR3 sequence is 14 residues long. The V gene end was trimmed by 9 bases and the J gene end by 8 bases; junction bases not matched to a gene: 9. The germline CDR1 and CDR2 sequences are LNHDA and SQIVND (reference sequence). DNA for the CDR3: TGTGCCAGCCTCGGGACTAGCGTCAAAGGGGAGCTGTTTTTT. Translating gives CASLGTSVKGELFF.